One and the same sample provided the 6 T cell receptor beta chains below, sequenced in a study of T cell responses to AZD1222 COVID-19 vaccine. Repertoires were generated with immunoSEQ multiplex PCR, while TCRdb's copy carries only in-frame clones and drops some. The sample shows 56,000 or so clones, over 70% of them seen only once. Sequencing used peripheral blood, obtained 28 days after the second AZD1222 dose. The receptors originated from an adult who received the AZD1222 COVID-19 vaccine.

V gene TRBV29-1 combines with J gene TRBJ2-5; 10 bases are a match to TRBD2. Germline CDR1 SQVTM, CDR2 ANQGSEA. CDR3 length: 14 amino acids. Germline trimming cut 8 bases from V and 4 bases from J; bases unmatched to any gene: 10. The CDR3 protein is CSIRGVAGGETQYF. CDR3 DNA sequence: TGCAGCATCCGAGGGGTAGCGGGAGGAGAGACCCAGTACTTC.

The chain couples TRBV3-1 (or the pseudogene TRBV3-2) to TRBJ2-1; D not certain. The V and J ends lost 0 bases and 5 bases respectively, with 8 bases between them. Germline assignment: CDR1 LGHDT and CDR2 YNNKEL (reference sequence). This CDR3 is built from 14 residues. The CDR3 sequence is CASSQDYRNNEQFF. The CDR3 DNA sequence: TGTGCCAGCAGCCAAGATTACAGAAACAATGAGCAGTTCTTC.

This chain connects TRBV7-8 to TRBJ1-3; possible D gene TRBD1, 6 bases. This CDR3 is 15 amino acids long. V was trimmed by 4 bases and J by 2 bases, leaving 12 bases between them. The germline V gene has CDR1 SGHVS and CDR2 FQNEAQ. CDR3 in DNA: TGTGCCAGCAGCTCCCCAGGACAGCCTGGAAACACCATATATTTT. It codes for CASSSPGQPGNTIYF.

This sequence joins TRBV7-9 and TRBJ2-1; 15 bases match TRBD2. Germline V CDR1 and CDR2: SEHNR, FQNEAQ (reference sequence). The CDR3 covers 17 residues. Trimming cost V 6 bases and J 6 bases; bases outside gene matches: 9. The CDR3 region has the DNA TGTGCCAGCAGTCTCGGACTAGCGGGAGGGCCGGGCAATGAGCAGTTCTTC. Its protein product is CASSLGLAGGPGNEQFF.

This clone was recorded once. The V gene is TRBV28, the J gene TRBJ2-3; TRBD2 aligns across 9 bases. Germline V gives CDR1 MDHEN, CDR2 SYDVKM. The CDR3 is 13 amino acids. Trimming took 5 bases from V and 12 from J; bases not matched to a gene: 9. CDR3 DNA sequence: TGTGCCAGCAGTGGCCTAGCGGGGAAAATTCAGTATTTT. Translated, it gives CASSGLAGKIQYF.

The chain has TRBV6-5 and TRBJ2-3, with TRBD1 as a possible D gene (5 bases). Trimming took 6 bases from V and 10 from J, leaving 14 bases between them. Germline CDR1 MNHEY, CDR2 SVGAGI. The length of the CDR3 is 12 residues. Written as DNA, the CDR3 is TGTGCCAGCAGAGACCCAGGGTATTCGCAGTATTTT. Its translation is CASRDPGYSQYF.